These T cell receptor beta chains were read from a single sample in a study of cytotoxic CD8 clonotypes in ibrutinib-treated CLL. Repertoires were generated with immunoSEQ multiplex PCR, while TCRdb's copy carries only in-frame clones and drops some. The sample lists nearly 50,000 clones, around three fifths seen once, with about 27% in the top ten. This specimen was PBMCs, taken after 24 months of ibrutinib treatment. These receptors were obtained from a human donor with chronic lymphocytic leukemia. Each CDR3 is given without its conserved first and last residue. Fields, in order: V gene, clone size, D gene, CDR3 protein. D genes are given only for firm matches. Part of the rows lack a size; the others show once, few, many or a class for expanded clones.

V: TRBV2; size: -; D: -; CDR3: ASSDSLRGYEQY
V: TRBV27; size: -; D: -; CDR3: ASSPGPSGEKLF
V: TRBV2; size: -; D: TRBD1; CDR3: ASREQGASYGYT
V: TRBV10-3; size: -; D: -; CDR3: ATQGGGTDNEQF
V: TRBV5-1; size: -; D: -; CDR3: ASSVTTGGNGYT
V: TRBV5-1; size: -; D: -; CDR3: ASSPGDMRYGYT
V: TRBV6-5; size: many; D: -; CDR3: ASSYVNSPLH
V: TRBV20-1; size: -; D: TRBD1; CDR3: SADTGVEQY
V: TRBV5-1; size: -; D: -; CDR3: ASSLGREGFRNTIY
V: TRBV6-1; size: -; D: TRBD1; CDR3: ASSESGGQGRNEQY
V: TRBV7-2; size: -; D: TRBD2; CDR3: ASSLLAGPTDTQY
V: TRBV7-6; size: -; D: TRBD1; CDR3: ASSLGGAGGAGQY
V: TRBV19; size: many; D: TRBD1; CDR3: ASSVRDRDYNEQF
V: TRBV27; size: medium-sized; D: -; CDR3: ASSPSIMLQETQY
V: TRBV27; size: -; D: -; CDR3: ASSPPGTEAF
V: TRBV7-9; size: -; D: TRBD2; CDR3: ASSSPLGSGGSNEQF
V: TRBV29-1; size: -; D: TRBD1; CDR3: SGTGFETQY
V: TRBV9; size: -; D: -; CDR3: ASSVTNNEKLF
V: TRBV7-9; size: -; D: -; CDR3: ASSAGSGTDTQY
V: TRBV11-2; size: -; D: -; CDR3: ASSSRDTQY
V: TRBV7-9; size: -; D: -; CDR3: ASTPGLTISYEQY
V: TRBV5-4; size: many; D: -; CDR3: ASSPGTGEGYEQY
V: TRBV7-7; size: once; D: -; CDR3: ASSETDNTGELF
V: TRBV7-9; size: -; D: TRBD1; CDR3: ASTSGGYTEAF
V: TRBV6-1; size: -; D: -; CDR3: ASRRDKSSYEQY
V: TRBV7-6; size: -; D: -; CDR3: ASSLAAGSSGELF
V: TRBV5-1; size: -; D: -; CDR3: ASSPGSSDTQY
V: TRBV4-1; size: few; D: -; CDR3: ASSHLEGKETQY
V: TRBV20-1; size: -; D: -; CDR3: SAQWSDTQY